The 24 T cell receptor beta chains listed next were all sequenced from one sample in a study of shared T cell receptors in the human thymus. Clones were read by immunoSEQ multiplex PCR, and TCRdb kept only the in-frame ones, dropping some. The table has roughly 710,000 clones, 70% to 90% seen once; the top ten hold 0.008% to 0.011%. Separately, the same data were catalogued under a study of human thymus T cells.

The source material was thymocytes. These receptors were obtained from a girl under two years old with a congenital heart defect.

For the CDR3, the DNA is TGTGCCAGCACTAAAGGACACAGAGAGACCGGGGAGCTGTTTTTT. Translated, it gives CASTKGHRETGELFF. The chain carries TRBV2 and TRBJ2-2; perhaps TRBD1 as D (5 bases). From germline, CDR1 is SNHLY and CDR2 FYNNEI. V lost 7 bases and J lost 5, with 17 bases in between. The CDR3 contains 15 residues.

The count of this clone is one. This chain links TRBV29-1 with TRBJ2-3; 7 bases fit TRBD2. Germline lookup yields CDR1 SQVTM and CDR2 ANQGSEA. CDR3 length equals 18 residues. Losses at the gene ends were 4 bases for V and 1 base for J; bases not matched to a gene: 17. The DNA for the CDR3 is TGCAGCGTTGTGCCACCGACGGGACTACAGACACGCACAGATACGCAGTATTTT. Translating gives CSVVPPTGLQTRTDTQYF.

This sequence joins TRBV10-3 and TRBJ2-3, with 8 bases identical to TRBD1. After removal of 6 bases from V and 1 base from J, the junction contained 12 bases not matched to a gene. This CDR3 spans 17 amino acids. Germline-derived CDR1 and CDR2 are ENHRY and SYGVKD. The CDR3 DNA reads TGTGCCATCAGGAGGACAGGGTGGAAGTCCCGCACAGATACGCAGTATTTT. This translates into CAIRRTGWKSRTDTQYF.

CDR3 DNA sequence: TGTGCCAGCAGTTTATCGCGGGACAGGGTAAGAAACTATGGCTACACCTTC. Protein product: CASSLSRDRVRNYGYTF. This rearrangement joins TRBV28 to TRBJ1-2; 9 bases are a match to TRBD1. After removal of 1 base from V and 2 bases from J, the junction contained 8 bases not matched to a gene. CDR1 and CDR2 (germline): MDHEN, SYDVKM. CDR3 length equals 17 residues.

The chain uses TRBV6-5 and TRBJ1-1; D gene ambiguous. This CDR3 has 14 amino acids. CDR1 and CDR2 from the germline V gene are MNHEY and SVGAGI. The V and J ends lost 6 bases and 12 bases respectively, with 23 bases between them. In DNA form, the CDR3 reads TGTGCCAGCAGATCCAGACTGGGTAGTATATATCCTTTCTTT. Amino acid sequence: CASRSRLGSIYPFF.

The chain employs TRBV15 and TRBJ1-5, with 8 bases lining up with TRBD1. V lost 0 bases and J lost 4; bases outside the gene matches: 14. Per germline, CDR1 LNHNV and CDR2 YYDKDF (reference sequence). This CDR3 is 19 amino acids long. The DNA of the CDR3 is TGTGCCACCAGCAGAGAGCCTAACAACGCCAGGGGGCTAAATCAGCCCCAGCATTTT. Translating gives CATSREPNNARGLNQPQHF.

The rearrangement links TRBV5-4 to TRBJ1-1; unclear D gene. Trimming left V 4 bases short and J 1 base short, with 14 bases between. CDR1 is SGHNT and CDR2 is YYREEE in the germline V gene (reference sequence). CDR3 length equals 15 residues. This chain's CDR3 is CASSPLPHGNTEAFF. The CDR3 DNA reads as TGTGCCAGCAGCCCCCTCCCTCACGGGAACACTGAAGCTTTCTTT.

V usage is TRBV28 and J usage is TRBJ1-5; D is uncertain. Trimming cost V 3 bases and J 2 bases, with 20 bases left between them. The CDR3 sequence is 18 residues long. Germline V gene data show CDR1 as MDHEN and CDR2 as SYDVKM. The CDR3 reads CASSFEDGGSPGNQPQHF. The CDR3 region has the DNA TGTGCCAGCAGTTTTGAGGATGGCGGCTCCCCGGGCAATCAGCCCCAGCATTTT. Full variable domain (rest looked up from reference TRBV28 and TRBJ1-5): DVKVTQSSRYLVKRTGEKVFLECVQDMDHENMFWYRQDPGLGLRLIYFSYDVKMKEKGDIPEGYSVSREKKERFSLILESASTNQTSMYLCASSFEDGGSPGNQPQHFGDGTRLSIL.

The genes are TRBV27 and TRBJ1-1, with a weak D call TRBD1 (5 bases). There are 21 residues in the CDR3. With 5 bases removed from V and 0 bases from J, the gap between germline ends came to 31 bases. Germline CDR1 is MNHEY and CDR2 is SMNVEV (reference sequence). CDR3 DNA sequence: TGTGCCAGCAGTCCGCAATCTTCAGGGAGGAGGCAGCTATCAATGAACACTGAAGCTTTCTTT. Translation: CASSPQSSGRRQLSMNTEAFF.

This clone was detected once. The chain recombines TRBV5-1 with TRBJ1-2; TRBD1 matches at 7 bases. J lost 4 bases, V lost 5 bases, and 5 bases had no gene match. The CDR3 is made up of 13 amino acids. Germline V gene lookup returns CDR1 SGHRS and CDR2 YFSETQ. In nucleotides, the CDR3 is TGCGCCAGCAGGGGACAGTCCTTCTATGGCTACACCTTC. Residues: CASRGQSFYGYTF.

This clone has just a few counts. The chain couples TRBV7-9 to TRBJ2-5; weak D call: TRBD2 (5 bases). The germline CDR1 and CDR2 sequences are SEHNR and FQNEAQ (reference sequence). This CDR3 has 13 amino acids. The CDR3 coding sequence is TGTGCTAGTGCAAGGGCGGGCATAGAGACCCAGTACTTC. Translated: CASARAGIETQYF.

The V gene is TRBV10-1, the J gene TRBJ1-3; 7 bases align to TRBD1. In germline, CDR1 is WNHNN, CDR2 SYGVQD (reference sequence). V lost 6 bases to trimming and J lost 2 bases; unmatched junction nucleotides: 4. The CDR3 spans 14 residues. Written as DNA, the CDR3 is TGCGCCAGCAGCCGCGACAGGGCTGGAAACACCATATATTTT. Translating gives CASSRDRAGNTIYF.

The gene calls are TRBV28 and TRBJ2-7, with a possible D match to TRBD1 (5 bases). Trimming took 6 bases from V and 4 from J, leaving 16 bases between them. The CDR3 length is 14 residues. Germline V gives CDR1 MDHEN, CDR2 SYDVKM. The CDR3 coding sequence is TGTGCCAGCAGGTTTCACAGGTTCCATTACGAGCAGTACTTC. Its translation: CASRFHRFHYEQYF.

V usage is TRBV10-3 and J usage is TRBJ2-3; no definite D call. In germline, CDR1 is ENHRY, CDR2 SYGVKD. This CDR3 region has 12 residues. V dropped 6 bases and J dropped 4 bases, with 8 bases sitting between them. For the CDR3, the DNA is TGTGCCATCAGGGGTAGCCCAGATACGCAGTATTTT. Residues: CAIRGSPDTQYF.

The table lists this clone with a few counts. V gene TRBV28 combines with J gene TRBJ1-2, with D perhaps TRBD1 (6 bases). This CDR3 is 12 amino acids long. V was clipped by 6 bases and J by 4 bases, with 9 bases between them. The germline V gene encodes CDR1 MDHEN and CDR2 SYDVKM. The CDR3 nucleotides are TGTGCCAGCAGCAGAGGGGGCTATGGCTACACCTTC. Protein product: CASSRGGYGYTF.

The rearrangement uses TRBV5-1 and TRBJ2-3; D unresolved. The CDR3 is made up of 15 amino acids. Germline CDR1 is SGHRS and CDR2 is YFSETQ. V was pared by 0 bases and J by 4 bases, with 12 bases between. Here the CDR3 DNA reads TGCGCCAGCAGCTTGGCTAGTAGTATTTCAGATACGCAGTATTTT. The encoded protein is CASSLASSISDTQYF. The whole variable domain, remainder taken from reference TRBV5-1 and TRBJ2-3, is KAGVTQTPRYLIKTRGQQVTLSCSPISGHRSVSWYQQTPGQGLQFLFEYFSETQRNKGNFPGRFSGRQFSNSRSEMNVSTLELGDSALYLCASSLASSISDTQYFGPGTRLTVL.

The chain carries TRBV4-2 and TRBJ1-1; D call uncertain. The CDR3 spans 13 residues. Germline V CDR1 and CDR2: LGHNA, YNFKEQ. V lost 0 bases to trimming and J lost 3 bases, with 5 bases between them. The CDR3: CASSQDPYTEAFF. CDR3 sequence (DNA): TGTGCCAGCAGCCAAGACCCCTACACTGAAGCTTTCTTT.

V and J are TRBV25-1 and TRBJ2-1; 8 bases match TRBD1. The CDR3 sequence is 17 residues long. Germline CDR1 and CDR2: MGHDK and SYGVNS. V gave up 3 bases and J gave up 10 bases; unmatched junction bases: 17. The CDR3 spells CASSDKGRDRLDLEQFF. The CDR3 coding sequence is TGTGCCAGCAGTGATAAAGGTCGGGACAGGTTGGACTTAGAGCAGTTCTTC.

V is TRBV25-1 and J is TRBJ1-2; unclear D gene. This CDR3 spans 14 amino acids. Trimming cost V 3 bases and J 4 bases, with 12 bases left between them. CDR1 is MGHDK and CDR2 is SYGVNS in the germline V gene. The CDR3 reads CASSDRVGGYGYTF. CDR3 nucleotide sequence: TGTGCCAGCAGTGACCGGGTAGGAGGCTATGGCTACACCTTC.

This rearrangement joins TRBV25-1 to TRBJ2-2; tentatively, D is TRBD1 (6 bases). The CDR3 loop spans 16 amino acids. V lost 6 bases to trimming and J lost 5 bases, with 19 bases between them. Germline CDR1 MGHDK, CDR2 SYGVNS. The CDR3 spells CASSDLIERGTGELFF. For the CDR3, the DNA is TGTGCCAGCAGCGATCTTATAGAAAGGGGGACCGGGGAGCTGTTTTTT.

This chain joins TRBV2 and TRBJ2-3; D is possibly TRBD2 (6 bases). The CDR3 consists of 17 residues. CDR1 and CDR2 (germline): SNHLY, FYNNEI. Deletions cut 6 bases from V and 1 base from J, with 20 bases between. In DNA form, the CDR3 reads TGTGCCAGCAGGCTCCTCGGGGCTAGCGCGCGCACAGATACGCAGTATTTT. Translation: CASRLLGASARTDTQYF.

The V call is TRBV19, the J call TRBJ2-3, with 10 positions matching TRBD2. V lost 1 base, J lost 2 bases, and 9 bases stayed unmatched. Germline V CDR1 and CDR2: LNHDA, SQIVND (reference sequence). This CDR3 is built from 18 residues. Here the CDR3 reads CASSIGSGGILDTDTQYF. The CDR3 DNA reads TGTGCCAGTAGTATAGGTAGCGGGGGGATACTAGACACAGATACGCAGTATTTT.

This clone was seen once. The genes are TRBV6-5 and TRBJ1-2; no reliable D call. V gave up 4 bases and J gave up 7 bases, with 16 bases separating them. The CDR3 runs 14 residues. Germline loops: CDR1 MNHEY, CDR2 SVGAGI. This chain's CDR3 is CASSLFTESSGYTF. CDR3 sequence (DNA): TGTGCCAGCAGTTTATTCACCGAAAGTAGTGGCTACACCTTC.

This chain joins TRBV4-1 and TRBJ2-1; weak D call: TRBD1 (7 bases). The CDR3 runs 14 residues. Germline V gene sequence: CDR1 MGHRA, CDR2 YSYEKL. Between the trimmed V and J ends, which lost 7 bases and 7 bases, there was a span of 17 bases. The CDR3 region is CASKKTRGRNEQFF. The CDR3 region has the DNA TGCGCCAGCAAAAAAACCAGGGGGAGGAATGAGCAGTTCTTC.